This TCR beta chain comes out of a study of identifying expanded T cells in peripheral blood. General study points: Approximately 1.1 clones differed between technical replicates, versus approximately 17 and 20 over time. Across healthy donors, higher total template counts meant significantly greater approximately two-week count variance.

Assay: immunoSEQ multiplex PCR; the TCRdb copy retains only in-frame clones and omits some. This table holds tens of thousands of clones, roughly 88% found once. Healthy donors had no documented immune events, such as infections, while sampled. This clone has just one count. The antigen remains unidentified. With V trimmed by 4 bases and J by 0 bases, 20 bases remained unmatched. Per germline, CDR1 LNHDA and CDR2 SQIVND (reference sequence). The length of the CDR3 is 21 residues. The sequence derives from a person aged 18 to 75 in good health. V and J are TRBV19 and TRBJ2-7, with TRBD1 identical over 11 bases. The specimen was blood. The DNA of the CDR3 is TGTGCCAGTAGTACGGACAGGGGGCTCGGGAGCGGGAGGCCTATCTCCTACGAGCAGTACTTC. Protein product: CASSTDRGLGSGRPISYEQYF.